This T cell receptor (beta chain) was found in a study of T cells in Graves' hyperthyroidism and ophthalmopathy. Study-level findings and limits: Researchers found most expanded thyroid clonotypes above 0.001 in blood as well.

The germline V and J ends were trimmed by 6 bases and 2 bases, with 7 bases remaining between them. This CDR3 contains 11 residues. The germline V gene has CDR1 SQVTM and CDR2 ANQGSEA. Amplified regions were TCR beta CDR3 sequences from RNA transcripts. During a first-round RT-PCR of the TCR CDR3, the HTBI primer set was used. TCRdb re-called the multiplex PCR reads with MiXCR, one entry per CDR3 protein. This table has under 70,000 distinct CDR3 sequences, 53% appearing once. Duration under 3 months, a NOSPECS grade of at least 4, and a Clinical Activity Score of at least 3 characterized the ophthalmopathy patients. Points on this clonotype: As yet, its antigen is unknown.

This clonotype was sampled from a woman aged 55-69 years with Graves' ophthalmopathy. This chain links TRBV29-1 with TRBJ1-1; no definite D call. Input material: blood. The CDR3 region is CSVRVNTEAFF. CDR3 in DNA: TGCAGCGTAAGGGTTAACACTGAAGCTTTCTTT.